The entry below describes one T cell receptor (beta chain). The entry originates in a study of somatic mutations in cytotoxic T cells in rheumatoid arthritis. Turning to the study itself: Flow cytometric sorting isolated some V beta antibody-stained T-cell populations at nearly 100% purity, and among them were V beta1+ cells that underwent TCRB sequencing.

The protocol was immunoSEQ multiplex PCR, while the TCRdb copy is restricted to in-frame clones and leaves out a portion. In the table there are 20,000 to 25,000 clones, around 84% of which are singletons. Positive magnetic bead selection was used to isolate CD4+ and CD8+ cells; purity was checked by flow cytometry. The ends were cut back, 6 bases at V and 4 bases at J, with 12 bases in the middle. The CDR3 sequence is 13 residues long. Germline V CDR1 and CDR2: ENHRY, SYGVKD. The receptor was derived from a woman between 50 and 59 years old in good health. Sequenced sample: CD8+ T cells sorted from blood. The rearrangement links TRBV10-3 to TRBJ1-1, with D possibly being TRBD1 (5 bases). The CDR3 spells CAIRGGEATEAFF. In nucleotides, the CDR3 is TGTGCCATCAGGGGGGGGGAGGCCACTGAAGCTTTCTTT.